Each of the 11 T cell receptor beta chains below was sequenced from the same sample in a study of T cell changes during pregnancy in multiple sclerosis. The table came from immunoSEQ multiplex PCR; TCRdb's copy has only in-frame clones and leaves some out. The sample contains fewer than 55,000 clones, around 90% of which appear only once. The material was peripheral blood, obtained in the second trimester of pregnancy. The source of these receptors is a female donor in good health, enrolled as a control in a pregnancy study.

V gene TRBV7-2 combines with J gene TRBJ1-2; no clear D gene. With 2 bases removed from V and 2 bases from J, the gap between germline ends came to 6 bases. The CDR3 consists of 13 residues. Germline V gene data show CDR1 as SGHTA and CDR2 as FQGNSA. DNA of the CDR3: TGTGCCAGCAGCTTAAGCCCCAACTATGGCTACACCTTC. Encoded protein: CASSLSPNYGYTF.

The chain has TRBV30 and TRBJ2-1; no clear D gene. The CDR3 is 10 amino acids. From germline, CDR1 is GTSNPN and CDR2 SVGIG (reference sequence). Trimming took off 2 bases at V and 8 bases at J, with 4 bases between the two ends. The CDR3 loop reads CAWSKHEQFF. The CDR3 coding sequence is TGTGCCTGGAGTAAGCATGAGCAGTTCTTC.

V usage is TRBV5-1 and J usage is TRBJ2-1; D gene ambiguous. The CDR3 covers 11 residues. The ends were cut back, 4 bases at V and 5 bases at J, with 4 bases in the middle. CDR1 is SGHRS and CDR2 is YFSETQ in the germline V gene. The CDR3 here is CASSADNEQFF. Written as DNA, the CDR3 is TGCGCCAGCAGCGCGGACAATGAGCAGTTCTTC. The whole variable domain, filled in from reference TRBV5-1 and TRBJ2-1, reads KAGVTQTPRYLIKTRGQQVTLSCSPISGHRSVSWYQQTPGQGLQFLFEYFSETQRNKGNFPGRFSGRQFSNSRSEMNVSTLELGDSALYLCASSADNEQFFGPGTRLTVL.

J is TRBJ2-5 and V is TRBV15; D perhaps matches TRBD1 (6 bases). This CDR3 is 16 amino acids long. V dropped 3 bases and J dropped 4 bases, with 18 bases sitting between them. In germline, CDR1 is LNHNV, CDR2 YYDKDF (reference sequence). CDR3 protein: CATSSRDRSLGETQYF. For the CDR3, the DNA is TGTGCCACCAGCAGTAGAGACAGGTCCCTTGGAGAGACCCAGTACTTC.

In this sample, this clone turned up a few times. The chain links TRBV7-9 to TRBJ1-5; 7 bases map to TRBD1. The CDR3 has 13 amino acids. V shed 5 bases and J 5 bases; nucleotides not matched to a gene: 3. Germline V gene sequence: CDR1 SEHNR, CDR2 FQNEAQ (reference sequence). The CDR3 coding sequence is TGTGCCAGCAGCGTTACAGGGGATCAGCCCCAGCATTTT. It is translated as CASSVTGDQPQHF.

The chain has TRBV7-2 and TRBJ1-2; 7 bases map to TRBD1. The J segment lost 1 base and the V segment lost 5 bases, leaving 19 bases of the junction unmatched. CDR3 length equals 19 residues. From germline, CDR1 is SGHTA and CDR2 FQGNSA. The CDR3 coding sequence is TGTGCCAGCAGCCGAAAAACCAAAACAGGGGCGAGCGATAACTATGGCTACACCTTC. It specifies CASSRKTKTGASDNYGYTF.

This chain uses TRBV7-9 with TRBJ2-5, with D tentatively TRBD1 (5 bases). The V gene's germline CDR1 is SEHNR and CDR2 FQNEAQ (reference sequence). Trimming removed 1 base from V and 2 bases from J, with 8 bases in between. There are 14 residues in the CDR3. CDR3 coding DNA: TGTGCCAGCAGCTTAGGACAGATTCAAGAGACCCAGTACTTC. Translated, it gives CASSLGQIQETQYF.

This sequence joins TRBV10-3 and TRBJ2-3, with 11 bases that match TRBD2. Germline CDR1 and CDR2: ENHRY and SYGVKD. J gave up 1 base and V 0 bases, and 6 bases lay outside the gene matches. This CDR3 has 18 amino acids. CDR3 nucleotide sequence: TGTGCCATCAGTGAGTCGTGGTTAGCGGGAGGGGGCACAGATACGCAGTATTTT. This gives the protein CAISESWLAGGGTDTQYF.

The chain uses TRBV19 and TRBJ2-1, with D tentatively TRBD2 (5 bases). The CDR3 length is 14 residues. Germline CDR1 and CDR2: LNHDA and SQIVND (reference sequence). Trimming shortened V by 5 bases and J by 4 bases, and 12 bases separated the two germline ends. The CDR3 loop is CASSALAVYNEQFF. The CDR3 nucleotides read TGTGCCAGTAGTGCCCTAGCAGTATACAATGAGCAGTTCTTC.

The CDR3 is CASSQDRGQPQHF. The CDR3 DNA is TGTGCCAGCAGCCAGGACAGAGGGCAGCCCCAGCATTTT. This chain links TRBV16 with TRBJ1-5; perhaps TRBD1 as D (6 bases). The V end lost 3 bases, the J end lost 7 bases, and 10 bases lay between the germline ends. The germline V gene has CDR1 KGHSY and CDR2 FQNENV. The CDR3 totals 13 residues.

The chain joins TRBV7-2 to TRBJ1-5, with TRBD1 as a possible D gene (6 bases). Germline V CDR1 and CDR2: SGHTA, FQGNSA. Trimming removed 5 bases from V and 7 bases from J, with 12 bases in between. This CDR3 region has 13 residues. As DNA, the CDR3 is TGTGCCAGCAGCGCTCAGGGGTTACAGCCCCAGCATTTT. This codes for CASSAQGLQPQHF.